This TCR beta chain originates from a study of control samples from healthy donors and cancer patients. TCRdb keeps only in-frame clones here, not all; method: immunoSEQ multiplex PCR. The sample has about 31,000 clones; roughly 95% are singletons. V was pared by 7 bases and J by 5 bases, with 5 bases of the junction left unmatched. This CDR3 contains 13 residues. The sequenced material came from blood. The source is a man aged 55 to 70 in good health. The chain recombines TRBV12-3 or TRBV12-4 with TRBJ2-7, with TRBD1 identical over 10 bases. CDR3 bases: TGTGCCAGCAACCGACAGGGGGCTCACGAGCAGTACTTC. Its protein is CASNRQGAHEQYF.